This section outlines one T cell receptor (beta chain) sequence together with its context. No cognate antigen has been identified for it. One base away there is no much larger clone; base qualities are not given. The data are from a study of technical replicates of blood from a handful of donors listed by TCRdb under 2017. The library was obtained by the immunoSEQ multiplex PCR assay. In its TCRdb copy, this immuneACCESS table keeps in-frame sequences only and misses some clones. Where compared with another copy, unresolved V genes explain less than half of these, and the others have no known cause. This sample is represented by around 80,000 clones; approximately 94% of them were singletons. The top ten hold 0.38% of the sample. Its CDR3 holds 13 amino acids, cysteine through phenylalanine. Left in the record is the CDR3 DNA by itself, 39 bases read in frame from the first base. Trimming removed 4 bases from V and 3 bases from J, leaving 10 bases between the germline ends. Looking up the germline V gene yields CDR1 KGHSH and CDR2 LQKENI.

The chain links TRBV18 with TRBJ2-7, and TRBD1 may be the D gene, going by 6 matching bases. The sequence derives from a human donor in good health. Sequenced sample: T cells isolated from PBMCs. The CDR3 loop reads CASSRDTNYEQYF. The nucleotide sequence is given as TGTGCCAGCTCACGGGACACTAACTACGAGCAGTACTTC.